These 18 T cell receptor beta chains came from one sample sequenced in a study of immune heterogeneity within non-small cell lung tumors. The TCR beta CDR3 region underwent multiplex PCR amplification with 32 V and 13 J primers. TCRdb re-called the multiplex PCR reads through MiXCR, storing one row per CDR3 protein. Altogether 20,000 or so distinct CDR3 sequences are present, 27% being singletons, with the ten largest covering 3.7%. Bulk tumor genomic DNA served as template, at about 600 ng per sample. The authors collected several far-apart biopsies from each primary tumor during surgery. It was patients with untreated, newly diagnosed non-small cell lung cancer who underwent curative surgery. Sequencing was done on a sample of lung tumor tissue. These receptors all come from a man aged 40-50 years with non-small cell lung cancer.

This chain uses TRBV6-2 or TRBV6-3 with TRBJ2-1; 8 nucleotides line up with TRBD2. Germline lookup yields CDR1 MNHEY and CDR2 SVGEGT. With V trimmed by 7 bases and J by 2 bases, 4 bases remained unmatched. There are 14 residues in the CDR3. CDR3 sequence reads: CASTGLATYNEQFF. CDR3 bases: TGTGCCAGCACCGGACTAGCCACCTACAATGAGCAGTTCTTC.

The table lists this clonotype with a few counts. This rearrangement joins TRBV27 to TRBJ2-5, with 10 bases that match TRBD2. CDR1 and CDR2 (germline): MNHEY, SMNVEV (reference sequence). The CDR3 has 14 amino acids. The V segment lost 5 bases and the J segment 7 bases; nucleotides outside the gene matches: 7. The CDR3: CASSELAGRGTQYF. The CDR3 nucleotides are TGTGCCAGCAGTGAACTAGCGGGAAGGGGGACCCAGTACTTC.

Concerning this clonotype itself: A much larger clonotype is one base distant, so this may be a read error. The V and J genes are TRBV2 and TRBJ2-1; TRBD2 aligns across 11 bases. Germline assignment: CDR1 SNHLY and CDR2 FYNNEI. The CDR3 extends over 15 amino acids. CDR3 loop: CGSRAGTSGNNEQFF. The CDR3 coding sequence is TGTGGCAGCAGGGCCGGGACTAGCGGAAACAATGAGCAGTTCTTC.

This chain uses TRBV5-6 with TRBJ1-3; 7 nucleotides match TRBD1. The CDR3 has 14 residues. Losses at the gene ends were 5 bases for V and 5 bases for J; bases not matched to a gene: 7. Germline-derived CDR1 and CDR2 are SGHDT and YYEEEE. The CDR3 reads CASSPDRARNTIYF. The CDR3, as DNA: TGTGCCAGCAGTCCCGACAGGGCACGAAACACCATATATTTT.

This clonotype was seen a handful of times. The chain carries TRBV7-9 and TRBJ2-5, with D maybe TRBD1 (6 bases). V dropped 7 bases and J dropped 1 base, with 10 bases sitting between them. Germline-derived CDR1 and CDR2 are SEHNR and FQNEAQ (reference sequence). The CDR3 runs to 13 residues. CDR3 nucleotides: TGTGCCAGCATCCAGACAGGCCAAGAGACCCAGTACTTC. Translating gives CASIQTGQETQYF.

The rearrangement uses TRBV29-1 and TRBJ2-3; D is perhaps TRBD2 (6 bases). Germline V CDR1 and CDR2: SQVTM, ANQGSEA. The CDR3 length is 14 residues. Trimming took 8 bases from V and 0 from J, leaving 15 bases between them. CDR3 sequence: CSTGLASSTDTQYF. The CDR3 nucleotides read TGCAGCACGGGTCTAGCGTCGAGCACAGATACGCAGTATTTT.

This clonotype is medium-sized in the sample. V gene TRBV6-2 or TRBV6-3 combines with J gene TRBJ1-5; D is possibly TRBD1 (5 bases). The V gene lost 7 bases and the J gene lost 7 bases, with 23 bases spanning the gap. Germline loops: CDR1 MNHEY, CDR2 SVGEGT. The CDR3 has 16 amino acids. The CDR3 nucleotides are TGTGCCAGCACCCGTTCGCTTGACAGATCTGAACAGCCCCAGCATTTT. It translates to CASTRSLDRSEQPQHF.

This clonotype was counted a few times. The chain carries TRBV19 and TRBJ1-1; perhaps TRBD1 as D (6 bases). Trimming removed 10 bases at V and 5 bases at J, with 20 bases between. The CDR3 totals 14 residues. CDR1 is LNHDA, CDR2 SQIVND, per germline (reference sequence). The CDR3: CATRSGGAKTEAFF. The CDR3, as DNA: TGTGCCACCCGATCGGGGGGGGCGAAGACTGAAGCTTTCTTT.

The CDR3 reads CSVELGLGQPQHF. CDR3 nucleotides: TGCAGCGTTGAGTTGGGTCTCGGGCAGCCCCAGCATTTT. This rearrangement joins TRBV29-1 to TRBJ1-5; D gene ambiguous. The germline CDR1 and CDR2 sequences are SQVTM and ANQGSEA. Trimming stripped 3 bases from V and 7 bases from J, with 13 bases between. The length of the CDR3 is 13 residues.

This chain links TRBV30 with TRBJ2-1; TRBD2 aligns across 11 bases. The germline V gene has CDR1 GTSNPN and CDR2 SVGIG (reference sequence). Unmatched junction bases numbered 5, after V lost 1 base and J lost 0 bases. CDR3 size: 17 residues. The CDR3 sequence is CAWSALAGGHSYNEQFF. In nucleotides, the CDR3 is TGTGCCTGGAGTGCCCTAGCGGGAGGACACTCCTACAATGAGCAGTTCTTC.

Only a few counts were recorded for this clonotype. This chain links TRBV5-6 with TRBJ2-3; 11 bases map to TRBD2. V lost 0 bases to trimming and J lost 4 bases; unmatched junction nucleotides: 4. This CDR3 is 16 amino acids long. Germline V gene sequence: CDR1 SGHDT, CDR2 YYEEEE. CDR3 protein: CASSLVTSGTSDTQYF. CDR3 nucleotides: TGTGCCAGCAGCTTGGTGACTAGCGGGACGTCAGATACGCAGTATTTT.

This clonotype was recorded many times. V gene TRBV18 combines with J gene TRBJ2-7, with no clear D. This CDR3 has 17 amino acids. CDR1 and CDR2 (germline): KGHSH, LQKENI. Trimming removed 1 base from V and 4 bases from J, with 20 bases in between. As DNA, the CDR3 is TGTGCCAGCTCACCACAGGGTTTACAAGGCCCTCCTTACGAGCAGTACTTC. It specifies CASSPQGLQGPPYEQYF. The full variable domain, completed using reference TRBV18 and TRBJ2-7, is NAGVMQNPRHLVRRRGQEARLRCSPMKGHSHVYWYRQLPEEGLKFMVYLQKENIIDESGMPKERFSAEFPKEGPSILRIQQVVRGDSAAYFCASSPQGLQGPPYEQYFGPGTRLTVT.

The chain couples TRBV7-2 to TRBJ2-1, with TRBD2 matching 7 bases. The CDR3 runs to 15 residues. CDR1 and CDR2 from the germline V gene are SGHTA and FQGNSA. The J segment lost 9 bases and the V segment lost 4 bases, leaving 12 bases of the junction unmatched. The CDR3 spells CASSYLAGSFGEQFF. CDR3 nucleotides: TGTGCCAGCAGCTATTTAGCGGGTAGTTTCGGTGAGCAGTTCTTC.

The chain is built from TRBV6-2 or TRBV6-3 and TRBJ2-5; 8 bases agree with TRBD1. This CDR3 comprises 15 residues. The V gene's germline CDR1 is MNHEY and CDR2 SVGEGT. V lost 5 bases, J lost 5 bases, and 10 bases stayed unmatched. CDR3 in amino acids: CASSTRTGQGETQYF. The CDR3 bases are TGTGCCAGCAGTACCCGGACAGGGCAGGGTGAGACCCAGTACTTC.

Worth noting for this clonotype: The junction shows a germline mismatch at one end, possibly a read error. CDR3 nucleotides: TGCAGTGCTCGCCTCACCGGGACTAGCGGCGGGGAGCACTACTTC. Amino acids: CSARLTGTSGGEHYF. V usage is TRBV20-1 and J usage is TRBJ2-7, with 11 positions matching TRBD2. The CDR3 is made up of 15 amino acids. Germline loops: CDR1 DFQATT, CDR2 SNEGSKA (reference sequence).

The V and J genes are TRBV6-2 or TRBV6-3 and TRBJ2-1, with TRBD2 matching over 9 bases. Germline CDR1 MNHEY, CDR2 SVGEGT. Trimming cost V 0 bases and J 12 bases; bases outside gene matches: 12. The CDR3 has 16 amino acids. CDR3 protein: CASSYSGTSPTGGQFF. The DNA of the CDR3 is TGTGCCAGCAGTTACTCCGGGACTAGCCCCACGGGAGGGCAGTTCTTC.

Comments on this clonotype: The germline gene is not matched at one end of the junction; a read error may be the cause. The chain links TRBV14 to TRBJ2-7; D is undetermined. From germline, CDR1 is SGHDN and CDR2 FVKESK. This CDR3 has 12 amino acids. The CDR3 is CASNQVGYEQYF. CDR3 sequence (DNA): TGTGCCAGCAACCAAGTGGGCTACGAGCAGTACTTC.

This clonotype was detected many times. The genes are TRBV11-3 and TRBJ2-7; 9 nucleotides align to TRBD2. This CDR3 spans 15 amino acids. Losses at the gene ends were 4 bases for V and 5 bases for J; bases not matched to a gene: 9. Germline lookup yields CDR1 SGHNT and CDR2 YENEEA. CDR3: CASSSFGGRGNEQYF. For the CDR3, the DNA is TGTGCCAGCAGCTCCTTTGGCGGGAGGGGGAACGAGCAGTACTTC.